A single sample gave rise to the 4 T cell receptor beta chains below, sequenced in a study of blood T cell repertoires in COVID-19. TCRdb's table, derived via immunoSEQ multiplex PCR, lists solely in-frame clones and lacks some. The table has approximately 300,000 clones, 80% to 95% seen once. Sequencing was carried out using peripheral blood. The source of these receptors is a young woman with COVID-19, enrolled during active disease.

The rearrangement joins TRBV11-3 to TRBJ2-3; D gene unclear. Germline V lookup: CDR1 SGHNT, CDR2 YENEEA. Trimming removed 4 bases from V and 4 bases from J, with 12 bases in between. The length of the CDR3 is 14 residues. The CDR3 here is CASSSGSTADTQYF. The CDR3 coding sequence is TGTGCCAGCAGCTCCGGGTCGACGGCAGATACGCAGTATTTT.

In its sample, this clone was seen once. This chain uses TRBV10-1 with TRBJ2-1; possible D gene TRBD2, 5 bases. Germline V gene sequence: CDR1 WNHNN, CDR2 SYGVQD (reference sequence). The CDR3 is 14 residues long. The V end lost 8 bases, the J end lost 8 bases, and 19 bases lay between the germline ends. The CDR3 here is CASRAGGLRDEQFF. DNA of the CDR3: TGCGCCAGCCGGGCAGGAGGACTTCGGGATGAGCAGTTCTTC.

This chain connects TRBV5-1 to TRBJ2-1; 8 nucleotides line up with TRBD2. The germline V gene has CDR1 SGHRS and CDR2 YFSETQ. CDR3 length: 15 amino acids. Losses at the gene ends were 4 bases for V and 5 bases for J; bases not matched to a gene: 8. CDR3 coding DNA: TGCGCCAGCAGCATTACTAGCGGCCTAAACAATGAGCAGTTCTTC. Protein product: CASSITSGLNNEQFF.

This chain uses TRBV11-3 with TRBJ2-4, with 11 bases matching TRBD1. The junction had 7 bases not matched to a gene; V was cut back by 5 bases and J by 1 base. The germline gives CDR1 SGHNT, CDR2 YENEEA. This CDR3 spans 17 amino acids. The CDR3 nucleotides are TGTGCCAGCAGCGCCGGACAGGGGGCCGGGGCCAAAAACATTCAGTACTTC. Translating gives CASSAGQGAGAKNIQYF.